The source of this TCR beta chain is a study of T cells in Graves' hyperthyroidism and ophthalmopathy. Findings and limits, study-wide: Most thyroid clonotypes with frequency above 0.001 were detected in blood.

V lost 6 bases and J 6 bases, leaving 17 bases between the germline ends. Germline V CDR1 and CDR2: DFQATT, SNEGSKA (reference sequence). The CDR3 length is 14 residues. On this clonotype itself: Its target is not known.

There were TCR beta CDR3 regions amplified from RNA transcripts. A set of HTBI primers served as the primers for a first-round RT-PCR of the TCR CDR3. TCRdb processed the multiplex PCR reads anew with MiXCR; each CDR3 protein has one entry. Among more than 500,000 distinct CDR3 sequences listed, around 43% were seen once. Each diagnosis drew on symptoms, thyroxine, TRAb, thyroid ultrasound and orbital computed tomography findings. Material: peripheral blood or thyroid tissue (not recorded which). The TCR originated in an adult woman with Graves' disease, either hyperthyroidism or ophthalmopathy (not recorded which). The chain has TRBV20-1 and TRBJ2-2; D is unresolved. The CDR3: CSASPLLVAGELFF. In DNA form, the CDR3 reads TGCAGTGCCTCACCTCTTCTCGTAGCCGGGGAGCTGTTTTTT.